The 30 T cell receptor beta chains reported below all come from one sample, sequenced in a study of T cell responses to AZD1222 COVID-19 vaccine. Sequenced by immunoSEQ multiplex PCR; TCRdb stores in-frame clones only, minus some. The sample contains 89,000 or so clones, 91% of which appear only once. The sequencing used peripheral blood, collected 28 days after the second AZD1222 dose. Every receptor here comes from an adult who received the AZD1222 COVID-19 vaccine.

The V call is TRBV28, the J call TRBJ2-7; D tentatively reads TRBD1 or TRBD2 (5 bases each). The ends were cut back, 5 bases at V and 2 bases at J, with 19 bases in the middle. The CDR3 is 16 residues long. Germline lookup yields CDR1 MDHEN and CDR2 SYDVKM. This chain's CDR3 is CASSRDGQLRAYEQYF. The CDR3 bases are TGTGCCAGCAGTAGGGACGGCCAGCTAAGGGCCTACGAGCAGTACTTC.

The genes are TRBV24-1 and TRBJ2-1, with D uncertain. Trimming shortened V by 4 bases and J by 4 bases, and 13 bases separated the two germline ends. Germline V gene sequence: CDR1 KGHDR, CDR2 SFDVKD. The CDR3 consists of 15 residues. CDR3 amino acids: CATSDPRGRYNEQFF. As DNA, the CDR3 is TGTGCCACCAGTGACCCCCGTGGACGTTACAATGAGCAGTTCTTC.

The chain couples TRBV5-1 to TRBJ2-6; D remains ambiguous. Germline CDR1 reads SGHRS; CDR2 reads YFSETQ. V lost 4 bases, J lost 0 bases, and 11 bases lay in between. This CDR3 spans 16 amino acids. The CDR3 nucleotides read TGCGCCAGCAGCCGTCGGGCTGACTCTGGGGCCAACGTCCTGACTTTC. This sequence encodes CASSRRADSGANVLTF.

The gene calls are TRBV5-1 and TRBJ1-3; D gene uncertain. The V end was cut by 0 bases, the J end by 0 bases, with 13 bases between. Germline CDR1 and CDR2: SGHRS and YFSETQ. CDR3 length: 17 residues. CDR3 sequence reads: CASSLAVGRLSGNTIYF. CDR3 nucleotide sequence: TGCGCCAGCAGCTTGGCCGTAGGGAGACTCTCTGGAAACACCATATATTTT.

This chain connects TRBV30 to TRBJ1-2, with 8 nucleotides matching TRBD1. CDR3 length: 12 amino acids. Germline-derived CDR1 and CDR2 are GTSNPN and SVGIG (reference sequence). V shed 3 bases and J 8 bases; nucleotides not matched to a gene: 5. The DNA of the CDR3 is TGTGCCTGGAGCCAGGGGGCTGTCGGCTACACCTTC. As protein: CAWSQGAVGYTF. The whole variable domain, filled in from reference TRBV30 and TRBJ1-2, reads SQTIHQWPATLVQPVGSPLSLECTVEGTSNPNLYWYRQAAGRGLQLLFYSVGIGQISSEVPQNLSASRPQDRQFILSSKKLLLSDSGFYLCAWSQGAVGYTFGSGTRLTVV.

V gene TRBV19 combines with J gene TRBJ2-7; TRBD1 agrees at 8 bases. The CDR3 contains 12 residues. V dropped 7 bases and J dropped 7; count of bases not matched to a gene: 6. Germline CDR1 reads LNHDA; CDR2 reads SQIVND (reference sequence). For the CDR3, the DNA is TGTGCCAGTACCCGACAGGGGTTTGAGCAGTACTTC. It is translated as CASTRQGFEQYF.

This rearrangement joins TRBV6-6 to TRBJ1-2; 9 positions agree with TRBD1. With 6 bases clipped from V and 4 bases from J, the junction kept 6 bases outside the gene matches. Germline V gives CDR1 MNHNY, CDR2 SVGAGI (reference sequence). The CDR3 is made up of 14 amino acids. The CDR3 spells CASRSGQGGYGYTF. DNA of the CDR3: TGTGCCAGCAGGTCGGGACAGGGAGGCTATGGCTACACCTTC.

As concerns this clone: The junction does not match germline at one end; this may be a read error. The rearrangement joins TRBV20-1 to TRBJ1-2; TRBD1 might be the D (5 bases). CDR1 DFQATT and CDR2 SNEGSKA come from the germline V gene (reference sequence). The CDR3 has 13 amino acids. The chain's CDR3 is CSASRERDYGYTF. The CDR3 DNA sequence: TGCAGTGCTAGTAGGGAAAGGGACTATGGTTACACCTTC.

The chain employs TRBV9 and TRBJ2-7, with D tentatively TRBD2 (6 bases). CDR3 size: 14 residues. V was trimmed by 2 bases and J by 3 bases, leaving 12 bases between them. Germline-derived CDR1 and CDR2 are SGDLS and YYNGEE. CDR3 nucleotide sequence: TGTGCCAGCAGCGTGGAGGGTATAGGCTACGAGCAGTACTTC. Translation gives CASSVEGIGYEQYF.

The gene calls are TRBV28 and TRBJ1-2; 12 bases line up with TRBD1. The CDR3 is 15 residues long. Germline V lookup: CDR1 MDHEN, CDR2 SYDVKM. With 10 bases clipped from V and 8 bases from J, the junction kept 14 bases outside the gene matches. Here the CDR3 DNA reads TGTGCCACACCGACAACGGGACAGGGGGCTGGCGGCTACACCTTC. This translates into CATPTTGQGAGGYTF.

V gene TRBV18 combines with J gene TRBJ1-6; TRBD1 matches 7 bases. CDR1 KGHSH and CDR2 LQKENI come from the germline V gene. The CDR3 length is 14 residues. The J segment lost 6 bases and the V segment lost 6 bases, leaving 5 bases of the junction unmatched. Here the CDR3 DNA reads TGTGCCAGCTCCCCAGGGGGGCCTAATTCACCCCTCCACTTT. Residues: CASSPGGPNSPLHF.

This clone was seen only a few times. The V call is TRBV28, the J call TRBJ2-7; D is perhaps TRBD2 (6 bases). The CDR3 consists of 14 residues. Germline V CDR1 and CDR2: MDHEN, SYDVKM. With 3 bases removed from V and 3 bases from J, the gap between germline ends came to 12 bases. Here the CDR3 reads CASSLREGRYEQYF. The DNA of the CDR3 is TGTGCCAGCAGTTTGCGGGAAGGGCGCTACGAGCAGTACTTC.

The rearrangement joins TRBV9 to TRBJ2-7; D unclear. Germline V gene lookup returns CDR1 SGDLS and CDR2 YYNGEE. Trimming left V 3 bases short and J 6 bases short, with 13 bases between. The CDR3 extends over 13 amino acids. The CDR3 loop is CASSALRSGEQYF. CDR3 sequence (DNA): TGTGCCAGCAGCGCCCTTAGGTCAGGCGAGCAGTACTTC.

The chain is built from TRBV19 and TRBJ1-5; D remains unclear. Trimming shortened V by 9 bases and J by 2 bases, and 11 bases separated the two germline ends. The CDR3 is 13 residues long. Germline CDR1 LNHDA, CDR2 SQIVND (reference sequence). CDR3 protein: CARTTRRNQPQHF. The CDR3 DNA follows: TGTGCCAGAACGACACGTCGCAATCAGCCCCAGCATTTT.

V usage is TRBV27 and J usage is TRBJ2-2; 9 bases agree with TRBD1. Germline lookup yields CDR1 MNHEY and CDR2 SMNVEV (reference sequence). This CDR3 comprises 16 residues. Unmatched junction bases numbered 7, after V lost 7 bases and J lost 1 base. CDR3: CASKSDRGLNTGELFF. The CDR3 coding sequence is TGTGCCAGCAAGTCGGACAGGGGCTTGAACACCGGGGAGCTGTTTTTT.

The genes are TRBV28 and TRBJ2-2, with TRBD2 matching over 14 bases. This CDR3 has 20 amino acids. Germline V lookup: CDR1 MDHEN, CDR2 SYDVKM. V dropped 5 bases and J dropped 8; count of bases not matched to a gene: 19. In DNA form, the CDR3 reads TGTGCCAGCAGTCCCTTGCCCACCCCCGGGACTAGCGGGAGTTCGGGGGAGCTGTTTTTT. This translates into CASSPLPTPGTSGSSGELFF.

With regard to this clone: The same CDR3 also results from other DNA sequences found in this sample. The rearrangement links TRBV2 to TRBJ1-3, with a tentative D call TRBD1 (6 bases). V lost 4 bases to trimming and J lost 2 bases, with 6 bases between them. CDR1 SNHLY and CDR2 FYNNEI come from the germline V gene. The CDR3 extends over 13 amino acids. The CDR3 sequence is CASSAGAGNTIYF. As DNA, the CDR3 is TGTGCCAGCAGTGCAGGGGCTGGAAACACCATATATTTT.

The chain has TRBV27 and TRBJ2-5, with a weak D call TRBD2 (5 bases). The CDR3 consists of 12 residues. Trimming removed 9 bases from V and 1 base from J, with 9 bases in between. CDR1 is MNHEY, CDR2 SMNVEV, per germline (reference sequence). The CDR3 here is CASGRVQETQYF. Written as DNA, the CDR3 is TGTGCCAGTGGGAGAGTCCAAGAGACCCAGTACTTC.

CDR3 amino acids: CASSLLVAGTQYF. The DNA for the CDR3 is TGTGCCAGCAGCTTGCTGGTGGCGGGTACGCAGTATTTT. The rearrangement links TRBV5-6 to TRBJ2-3; perhaps TRBD2 as D (5 bases). In germline, CDR1 is SGHDT, CDR2 YYEEEE. Trimming stripped 1 base from V and 8 bases from J, with 11 bases between. The CDR3 sequence is 13 residues long.

The chain couples TRBV6-6 to TRBJ2-7, with D perhaps given as TRBD1 or TRBD2 (5 bases each). This CDR3 is built from 13 residues. The germline V gene encodes CDR1 MNHNY and CDR2 SVGAGI (reference sequence). V gave up 5 bases and J gave up 3 bases, with 11 bases separating them. CDR3 in DNA: TGTGCCAGCAGTCCCGGGGCAGTCTACGAGCAGTACTTC. As protein: CASSPGAVYEQYF.

The chain combines TRBV15 with TRBJ2-1, with D unclear. Germline values: CDR1 LNHNV, CDR2 YYDKDF (reference sequence). The ends were cut back, 0 bases at V and 15 bases at J, with 15 bases in the middle. CDR3 size: 13 residues. The CDR3 protein is CATSRDGPSRLFF. The CDR3 DNA reads TGTGCCACCAGCAGAGATGGCCCGAGCCGACTGTTCTTC.

This clone appeared a few times. The rearrangement uses TRBV6-2 or TRBV6-3 and TRBJ2-4; D remains ambiguous. This CDR3 spans 16 amino acids. V was clipped by 0 bases and J by 0 bases, with 9 bases between them. CDR1 is MNHEY, CDR2 SVGEGT, per germline. The CDR3 bases are TGTGCCAGCAGTTACTCGTGGGTACTAGCCAAAAACATTCAGTACTTC. Its protein is CASSYSWVLAKNIQYF.

The genes are TRBV10-2 and TRBJ1-5, with D hard to call. The CDR3 totals 12 residues. Trimming took 7 bases from V and 0 from J, leaving 4 bases between them. Germline CDR1 is WSHSY and CDR2 is SAAADI. The CDR3 is CASKDSNQPQHF. In nucleotides, the CDR3 is TGCGCCAGCAAGGATAGCAATCAGCCCCAGCATTTT.

About this clone: Other DNA sequences in the same sample also yield this CDR3. The chain employs TRBV29-1 and TRBJ1-5, with 10 positions matching TRBD1. The CDR3 totals 13 residues. Germline CDR1 reads SQVTM; CDR2 reads ANQGSEA. Trimming at V came to 6 bases and at J to 4 bases, leaving 3 bases not matched to a gene. The CDR3 reads CSVWTGGNQPQHF. The CDR3 region has the DNA TGCAGCGTCTGGACAGGGGGTAATCAGCCCCAGCATTTT.

The chain is built from TRBV9 and TRBJ2-2; a weak D match, TRBD2 (6 bases). The CDR3 length is 14 residues. Trimming shortened V by 2 bases and J by 4 bases, and 9 bases separated the two germline ends. In germline, CDR1 is SGDLS, CDR2 YYNGEE. This chain's CDR3 is CASSVGGSTGELFF. The CDR3 DNA is TGTGCCAGCAGCGTGGGGGGATCCACCGGGGAGCTGTTTTTT.

V and J are TRBV10-3 and TRBJ2-1, with 9 bases fitting TRBD2. V dropped 6 bases and J dropped 10; count of bases not matched to a gene: 10. CDR3 length: 14 residues. CDR1 and CDR2 from the germline V gene are ENHRY and SYGVKD. CDR3 region: CAIRQTSGRQEQFF. CDR3 DNA sequence: TGTGCCATCAGACAGACTAGCGGACGTCAAGAGCAGTTCTTC.

This clone was counted once. The chain has TRBV18 and TRBJ2-7; D may be TRBD1 or TRBD2 (5 bases each). The V gene's germline CDR1 is KGHSH and CDR2 LQKENI. Trimming pared 3 bases from V and 0 bases from J, leaving 12 bases between. CDR3 length equals 15 residues. DNA for the CDR3: TGTGCCAGCTCACCGGGGACGCAGAGCTCCTACGAGCAGTACTTC. Residues: CASSPGTQSSYEQYF.

This clone was seen once. For the CDR3, the DNA is TGTGCCAGAAGCTTGGCTTTCCAATCTAGCACAGATACGCAGTATTTT. It translates to CARSLAFQSSTDTQYF. The rearrangement uses TRBV5-3 and TRBJ2-3; no clear D. TRBV5-3 is classed as an ORF, of uncertain function. The CDR3 runs to 16 residues. With 0 bases removed from V and 0 bases from J, the gap between germline ends came to 11 bases.

V usage is TRBV6-2 or TRBV6-3 and J usage is TRBJ2-1; 7 nucleotides line up with TRBD2. Germline loops: CDR1 MNHEY, CDR2 SVGEGT. V lost 0 bases, J lost 9 bases, and 8 bases stayed unmatched. CDR3 size: 15 residues. CDR3 loop: CASSYSKLAVAEQFF. The CDR3 nucleotides are TGTGCCAGCAGTTACTCGAAGCTAGCGGTCGCTGAGCAGTTCTTC.

This clone was seen once. V gene TRBV28 combines with J gene TRBJ1-1; 9 nucleotides agree with TRBD1. The CDR3 totals 17 residues. The germline gives CDR1 MDHEN, CDR2 SYDVKM. The trim removed 8 bases at V and 0 bases at J, leaving 13 bases unmatched. The CDR3 loop reads CASQTGGARGMNTEAFF. The CDR3 region has the DNA TGTGCCAGCCAAACAGGGGGCGCAAGGGGGATGAACACTGAAGCTTTCTTT.